The 12 T cell receptor beta chains reported below all come from one sample, sequenced in a study of shared clonotypes between healthy human individuals. The data were produced by immunoSEQ multiplex PCR, yet TCRdb's version contains in-frame clones alone and is incomplete. The sample lists around 1.4 million clones, approximately 98.5% occurring once. Sample: naive CD4+ T cells sorted from blood. Subset specified: CD45RA+ positively selected. Receptor source: a man aged 25-45 years in good health.

The V and J genes are TRBV19 and TRBJ1-1; 9 bases align to TRBD1. Germline V gene lookup returns CDR1 LNHDA and CDR2 SQIVND (reference sequence). J lost 5 bases, V lost 3 bases, and 7 bases had no gene match. This CDR3 is 15 amino acids long. CDR3 amino acids: CASSIRLTGGTEAFF. The DNA for the CDR3 is TGTGCCAGTAGTATTAGGTTGACAGGGGGAACTGAAGCTTTCTTT. The whole variable domain, remainder taken from reference TRBV19 and TRBJ1-1, is DGGITQSPKYLFRKEGQNVTLSCEQNLNHDAMYWYRQDPGQGLRLIYYSQIVNDFQKGDIAEGYSVSREKKESFPLTVTSAQKNPTAFYLCASSIRLTGGTEAFFGQGTRLTVV.

The rearrangement links TRBV7-2 to TRBJ1-2; D is unresolved. V was shortened by 3 bases and J by 0 bases, with 14 bases between the two germline ends. The germline V gene encodes CDR1 SGHTA and CDR2 FQGNSA. The CDR3 extends over 16 amino acids. The CDR3 bases are TGTGCCAGCAGCTTGGTTGTCGGGATAGCTAACTATGGCTACACCTTC. Translation: CASSLVVGIANYGYTF.

The V gene is TRBV5-4, the J gene TRBJ2-7, with D possibly being TRBD2 (7 bases). CDR3 size: 16 residues. V lost 2 bases and J lost 1, with 16 bases in between. The germline V gene encodes CDR1 SGHNT and CDR2 YYREEE (reference sequence). CDR3 DNA: TGTGCCAGCAGCTTTGGGGGGGCCGGATTATCCTACGAGCAGTACTTC. Its translation is CASSFGGAGLSYEQYF.

This sequence joins TRBV5-1 and TRBJ2-1; TRBD2 matches at 8 bases. The CDR3 totals 14 residues. Germline CDR1 is SGHRS and CDR2 is YFSETQ. J was trimmed by 0 bases and V by 5 bases; bases with no gene match: 1. The CDR3 sequence is CASRAGVSYNEQFF. Here the CDR3 DNA reads TGCGCCAGCAGAGCGGGAGTCTCCTACAATGAGCAGTTCTTC.

This chain connects TRBV27 to TRBJ2-1; 7 positions agree with TRBD1. V shed 7 bases, J shed 5 bases, and the junction held 8 bases outside the gene matches. The CDR3 totals 14 residues. Germline-derived CDR1 and CDR2 are MNHEY and SMNVEV (reference sequence). The CDR3 reads CASIESRGHNEQFF. As DNA, the CDR3 is TGTGCCAGCATCGAAAGTAGGGGGCACAATGAGCAGTTCTTC.

The chain recombines TRBV14 with TRBJ1-1; 8 nucleotides match TRBD1. Unmatched junction bases numbered 7, after V lost 4 bases and J lost 3 bases. There are 15 residues in the CDR3. Germline loops: CDR1 SGHDN, CDR2 FVKESK. In DNA, the CDR3 is TGTGCCAGCAGCCTTTGGACAGGGATGCACACTGAAGCTTTCTTT. Protein sequence: CASSLWTGMHTEAFF.

DNA for the CDR3: TGTGCCAGCAGCTTGGTCGGGGGAGAGGGTTGGGAGACCCAGTACTTC. It encodes CASSLVGGEGWETQYF. The chain combines TRBV5-5 with TRBJ2-5, with D tentatively TRBD2 (6 bases). The CDR3 is made up of 16 amino acids. Per the germline V gene, CDR1 is SGHKS and CDR2 is YYEKEE (reference sequence). V shed 0 bases and J shed 5 bases, with 17 bases lying between them.

The rearrangement joins TRBV7-8 to TRBJ1-5; D unclear. Trimming shortened V by 1 base and J by 0 bases, and 19 bases separated the two germline ends. This CDR3 has 19 amino acids. Germline CDR1 reads SGHVS; CDR2 reads FQNEAQ. This CDR3 reads CASSLGGWAVPHSNQPQHF. The DNA for the CDR3 is TGTGCCAGCAGCTTAGGAGGGTGGGCAGTCCCCCATAGCAATCAGCCCCAGCATTTT.

The V gene is TRBV18, the J gene TRBJ1-2, with 8 bases matching TRBD1. Germline V gene data show CDR1 as KGHSH and CDR2 as LQKENI. Trimming took 0 bases from V and 3 from J; bases not matched to a gene: 0. CDR3 length: 14 residues. CDR3 DNA sequence: TGTGCCAGCTCACCACCGGGACAGGACTATGGCTACACCTTC. The encoded protein is CASSPPGQDYGYTF.

The chain links TRBV29-1 to TRBJ2-7; the match to TRBD2 covers 15 bases. The CDR3 length is 17 residues. Germline assignment: CDR1 SQVTM and CDR2 ANQGSEA. V gave up 6 bases and J gave up 0 bases; unmatched junction bases: 9. The CDR3 region is CSVGLAGGPRSSYEQYF. In DNA, the CDR3 is TGCAGCGTCGGACTAGCGGGAGGGCCAAGGAGCTCCTACGAGCAGTACTTC.

The CDR3 bases are TGTGCCAGCAGCTTAAGGGGGGGCTACTCCTACGAGCAGTACTTC. As protein: CASSLRGGYSYEQYF. The chain links TRBV11-3 to TRBJ2-7, with D possibly matching TRBD2 (7 bases). The CDR3 is made up of 15 amino acids. The V end lost 2 bases, the J end lost 0 bases, and 11 bases lay between the germline ends. Germline V gene lookup returns CDR1 SGHNT and CDR2 YENEEA.

This chain's CDR3 is CASRNYNEQFF. The CDR3, as DNA: TGTGCCAGCAGGAATTACAATGAGCAGTTCTTC. The chain links TRBV6-5 to TRBJ2-1; no clear D. Trimming pared 6 bases from V and 4 bases from J, leaving 4 bases between. The germline V gene encodes CDR1 MNHEY and CDR2 SVGAGI. This CDR3 is 11 amino acids long.